This paragraph reports one TCR beta chain. This clone's antigen is unknown. At one end, the junction sequence differs from germline, possibly due to a read error. Healthy HIV-negative adults with no recently reported acute infections or vaccinations were included as donors. All donors were Caucasian adults living in Nashville, Tennessee, USA. Magnetic negative selection was used to enrich CD4+ T cells, after which naive cells were positively selected on CD45RA and the negative fraction became the memory subset. Blood was collected by leukapheresis, and PBMCs were isolated by Ficoll-Histopaque density gradient centrifugation and then cryopreserved in liquid nitrogen vapor phase. Analytical flow cytometry was used to check the purity and quantity of each magnetically sorted T cell population. Genomic DNA was isolated from each sorted fraction and quantified by UV absorbance on a Nanodrop 2000c. Per the germline V gene, MNHNS is the CDR1 and SASEGT is the CDR2. The CDR3 measures 14 amino acids from cysteine to phenylalanine. The DNA shown is the 42-base CDR3, in frame from base 1.

This sample stems from a study of shared clonotypes between healthy human individuals (dated by TCRdb to between 2020 and 2021). Concerning the study at large: A few men and a couple of women, aged 18 to 49 years, made up the cohort. The study deeply sequenced blood TCR repertoires of several healthy adults to estimate repertoire size and the extent of clonotype sharing between individuals. Different laboratories and diverse techniques were used to prepare libraries and sequence TCR repertoires, to increase sequencing depth and limit assay-specific biases. Each donor's leukapheresis produced roughly between about 0.8 and 10 billion PBMCs. For each donor, CD4 naive and CD4 memory were each given three plates, CD8 naive was given two plates, and CD8 memory was given one plate.

The paper as a whole reports these results and caveats: Rarefaction of sorted-subset datasets indicated incomplete sequencing despite the large sequencing depth. Because the study included only a small number of donors, the genetic and exposure-history diversity represented was limited. Clonotypes shared by all four sorted-subset donors showed higher generation probabilities than non-shared clonotypes. Only blood was sampled, and tissue TCR repertoires likely differ from those in blood. Sharing across a handful of donors was observed for approximately 5% of naive CD4, about 4% of naive CD8, roughly 2.3% of memory CD4, and roughly 0.43% of memory CD8 clonotypes. Pairwise subsampling led to the expectation that sequencing depth would affect the degree of clonotype sharing among donors. Estimated clonotype richness was generally larger for naive than for memory subsets.

Using the deep immunoSEQ assay, multiplex PCR amplified TCR CDR3 regions from genomic DNA. Extracted genomic DNA from each cell subset was spread evenly across all wells of several immunoSEQ 96-well plates, with each plate serving as a replicate. For sorted subsets, about 200 ng genomic DNA, equal to tens of thousands of T cell genomes, was loaded into each replicate PCR. The purified libraries were quantified using a Qubit 3.0 fluorometer, sized with a Bioanalyzer 2100, and then quantified again using the KAPA Library Quantification kit. Each immunoSEQ 96-well plate was sequenced on its own single-read 150-cycle Illumina NextSeq 550 flow cell. Concerning the study's data processing: Because the immunoSEQ output held only junctional sequences and lacked quality scores, the filtering could not match the filtering applied to full-length reads. To assign V/J genes and CDR3, sequences were annotated against IMGT germline references using PyIR, a Python wrapper for IgBLAST v1.9. Reads with weak V/J assignments (E-value above 1e-6), missing CDR3, stop codons, out-of-frame junctions, or ambiguous translated residues were removed. V3J clonotypes were defined by identical inferred V gene, J gene, and CDR3 amino acid sequence. Percentage overlap between repertoires was computed as shared unique clonotypes divided by the size of the smaller repertoire. Three approaches were used to assess repertoire richness: RTK rarefaction, the Chao1 estimator, and Recon v2.1 estimates of unobserved clonotypes. Generation probabilities were computed with OLGA for all TCRbeta clonotypes obtained by the gDNA method from several donors. TCRdb obtained this table from immuneACCESS and retained in-frame rearrangements with V and J assigned. These tables miss some clones; where compared with another copy, unresolved V genes account for less than half of the shortfall, and the remainder is unexplained. That table supplies the V and J calls and clone size; D and trimming were determined from the DNA. The sample includes 2,500,000 or so clones, with roughly 90% observed a single time. 0.37% of the sample is in the top ten clones.

Recombination connected TRBV6-1 to TRBJ1-5, and perhaps TRBD1 as D gene, on 6 matching bases. The specimen was naive CD4+ T cells from PBMCs. The cell subset or site label here, explained by the study, means: CD45RA+ positively selected. The sequence came from a man aged 18 to 29 in good health. Some clones in this sample may be carry-over from other donors' samples. The DNA is TGTGCCAGCAATACCTTAAGGGGGGGGGCCTATCCTTTTTTT. The translation is CASNTLRGGAYPFF.